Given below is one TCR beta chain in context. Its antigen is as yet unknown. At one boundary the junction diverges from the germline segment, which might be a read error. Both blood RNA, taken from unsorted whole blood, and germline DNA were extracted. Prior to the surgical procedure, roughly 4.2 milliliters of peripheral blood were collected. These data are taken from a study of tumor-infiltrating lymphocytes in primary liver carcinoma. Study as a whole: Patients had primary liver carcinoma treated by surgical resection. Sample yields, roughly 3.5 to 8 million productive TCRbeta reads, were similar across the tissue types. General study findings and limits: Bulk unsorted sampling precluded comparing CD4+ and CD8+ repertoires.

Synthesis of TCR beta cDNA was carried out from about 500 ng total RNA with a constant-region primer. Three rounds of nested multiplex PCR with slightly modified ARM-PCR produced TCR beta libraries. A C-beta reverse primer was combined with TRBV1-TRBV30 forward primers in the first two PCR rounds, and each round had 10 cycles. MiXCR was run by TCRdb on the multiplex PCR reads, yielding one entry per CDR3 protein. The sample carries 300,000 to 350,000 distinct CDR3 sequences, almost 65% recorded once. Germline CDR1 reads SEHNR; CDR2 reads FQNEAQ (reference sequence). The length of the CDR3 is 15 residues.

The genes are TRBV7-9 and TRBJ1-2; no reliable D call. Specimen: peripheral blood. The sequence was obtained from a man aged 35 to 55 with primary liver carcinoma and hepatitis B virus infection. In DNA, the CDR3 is TGTGCCAGCAGCCCACAACCTCCAAAAAACTATGACTACACCTTC. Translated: CASSPQPPKNYDYTF.